This note documents a single T cell receptor beta chain sequence. Its antigen is not yet known. There are no base qualities to consult, and no much larger clone falls within one base. From V the trimming removes 6 bases and from J it removes 1 base, while the gene matches leave 7 bases of the junction unaccounted for. The germline V gene provides CDR1 MDHEN and CDR2 SYDVKM. The CDR3 starts with the cysteine, ends with the phenylalanine, and has 15 residues. Left in the record is the CDR3 DNA by itself, 45 bases read in frame from the first base. The source of the sample is a study of cytomegalovirus exposure and HLA in healthy donors (dated by TCRdb to about 2017). About the investigation overall: An earlier analysis of roughly 630 of the donors reported approximately 270 Gb of sequence data and some 120 million unique TCR beta sequences from some 180 million T cells. An early release that covered roughly 600 HLA-typed donors contained around 300 gigabases of sequencing data and 85 million to 100 million unique TCR sequences. The number of donors typed differed by locus, with 629-630 for A, B, C, DRB1 and DQB1, about 500 for DQA1, 600 to 610 for DPA1, and approximately 470 for DPB1. The study was designed to test whether signatures of past pathogen exposure could be identified by cataloging public T cell receptors. To predict cytomegalovirus infection status, the study combined high-throughput TCR immunosequencing, statistical association of individual TCRs with disease status, and machine learning. A later analysis re-examined previously published TCR beta repertoires from more than 650 donors and added high-resolution HLA genotyping to investigate patterns of TCR occurrence. A later genetic analysis took genome-wide SNP genotypes for about three fifths of the 666 donors and used that subset as a discovery cohort. Of the 350 to 450 genotyped donors, less than 90% were placed in the genetic ancestry cluster associated with self-reported Caucasian donors. An earlier analysis of about 600 of the donors used high-throughput TCR beta sequencing to judge whether each TCR beta V gene segment behaved as functional or pseudogenic. Besides the first cohort of around 700 subjects, a separate validation cohort made up of 120 different subjects was used. In the later analysis, no new phenotypic data were used to find candidate immune exposures; instead, reliance was placed on TCR beta sequences and their occurrence across donors. Across approximately 400 genotyped donors of the cohort, an average of about 240,000 unique TCR beta nucleotide sequences per donor were sequenced, and around 19% of those sequences were non-productive. Several DR-DQ haplotypes were treated as single units for association and clustering because of strong linkage in the cohort. Every repertoire in the discovery cohort had been generated on one and the same sequencing platform. Donor age, sex, ethnicity and CMV serostatus were collected together with the repertoire data. Using immunosequencing, the study profiled T cell repertoires from 640 or so subjects and related those repertoires to cytomegalovirus serostatus. Both class I and class II loci were covered by HLA typing, at four-digit resolution. General conclusions and limits of the study: The earlier analysis of 450 to 700 of the donors excluded over 15 rarely observed V segments, including chromosome 9 orphons, because counts were too low. The authors suggested that the approach could potentially be extended to other disease states and immunological phenotypes. For the cohort, immune exposure information was limited to CMV serostatus. According to a later analysis, TCR association rates differed among HLA loci, with DRB1 alleles showing the most associated TCRs and HLA-C alleles showing the fewest. Presence/absence analyses assumed roughly uniform sequencing depth across donors, an assumption that may not hold. Because the 87-base-pair reads could not distinguish some IMGT-functional V segments, including TRBV6-2 and TRBV6-3, those segments were excluded. Specific HLA alleles were associated with 15,000 to 20,000 TCR beta sequences at a false discovery rate of 0.05 in a later analysis. A group of highly shared sequence variants was considered likely to be a technical artifact of the sequencing pipeline. While some public TCRs were present in many individuals, most TCR sequences turned up only very rarely across donors. The study listed 164 TCR beta chains as associated with cytomegalovirus. Compared with equally common non-associated chains, HLA-associated TCR beta chains in a later analysis were more clonally expanded and had lower generation probabilities. Correlated functional status among segregating V segments might reflect linkage disequilibrium, but an unknown experimental factor could not be ruled out. A further reported finding was that TCR beta sequences accurately predicted the HLA-A and HLA-B alleles for most subjects in the first cohort. HLA typing was unavailable for some donors at each locus, so association tests used only the typed subset. The cohort was sequenced for TCR beta chains only, and without alpha or paired-chain data the features that could be detected were limited. When HLA alleles, especially DR and DQ, strongly co-occurred, TCR associations were difficult to assign to individual alleles. A later analysis found that most CMV-associated TCR beta chains appeared HLA-restricted, with HLA associations seemingly driven largely by CMV exposure. According to a later genetic analysis, donors in an Asian-associated ancestry cluster had fewer N-insertions in productive TCRs than the approximately 610-donor mean. In vitro tests confirmed that a few of the cytomegalovirus-associated TCR beta chains recognize cytomegalovirus antigens. In a later analysis, several top co-occurrence clusters were reported to appear linked to parvovirus B19, influenza, CMV and Epstein-Barr virus. The classifier was reported to diagnose cytomegalovirus status with high specificity and sensitivity in both the original and validation cohorts. An earlier analysis of 450 to 750 of the donors showed that most TCR beta V segments appeared in productive rearrangements either about 87% or about 30% of the time, which broadly matched IMGT annotations. In a later genetic analysis, a missense DCLRE1C variant was associated with V-gene and J-gene trimming of TCR beta chains, and the association was replicated in an independent cohort.

The cohort consisted of 650 to 850 healthy bone marrow donors. At the time of sampling, all cohort members were nominally healthy, though unrecorded immune exposures were likely present. The donor was CMV seronegative and was included in the group of hundreds of seronegative cohort members. Each donor provided a peripheral blood sample, and peripheral blood mononuclear cells were used for TCR beta sequencing. Genomic DNA extraction from the blood cell samples was performed with the Qiagen DNeasy Blood Extraction Kit. Libraries were made using the immunoSEQ multiplex PCR assay. The multiplex PCR relied on a mix of 60 forward primers for TCR Vbeta segments and 13 reverse primers for TCR Jbeta segments. The CDR3 region of rearranged TCR beta genes was amplified from genomic DNA by a multiplex PCR assay. The amplified TCR beta libraries were sequenced on the Illumina HiSeq System as 87-base-pair reads. The study's processing was this. A later analysis counted around 72 million unique TCR beta chains across the 550 to 800 repertoires, and around 9.9 million of these chains were shared by at least two donors. To remove PCR and sequencing errors, raw reads were error-corrected and collapsed into unique sequences using a nearest-neighbor algorithm that merged closely related sequences. To assign V, D and J gene segments, CDR3 sequences were aligned to IMGT reference sequences. For a sequence to be retained, a match of at least six nucleotides to both a V gene segment and a J gene segment was required. A rearrangement was called productive if the CDR3 had no stop codons and remained in frame with V and J, and every other rearrangement was called non-productive. CDR3 was defined by IMGT convention, running from the second conserved V-encoded cysteine to the conserved J-encoded phenylalanine. The earlier analysis of a few hundred of the donors excluded sequences that lacked an unambiguous match to a single V gene segment. In an earlier analysis of almost 600 of the donors, a V segment was called functional when productive rearrangements were above 56.7%, and segregating when the standard deviation between donors exceeded 5%. To diagnose cytomegalovirus status from the catalog of TCR beta chain sequences, a statistical classification framework was built. In a later analysis, TCR nucleotide sequences were compared against IMGT/GENE-DB human TR gene sequences so that V and J genes could be assigned. In a later analysis, CDR3 sequences and most-parsimonious VDJ recombination scenarios were assigned using the TCRdist pipeline. A later analysis defined each TCR beta chain by its CDR3 amino acid sequence plus V-gene family, and excluded reads lacking a unique V-gene family. In a later analysis, 450 to 600 highly shared, low-generation-probability nucleotide sequences were removed to address suspected cross-contamination and a sequencing artifact. In a later analysis, a clonal expansion index was calculated for each public chain from normalized within-repertoire ranks of inferred template counts. In a later analysis, generation probabilities were computed with a VDJ recombination model fitted to out-of-frame rearrangements, and the resulting probabilities were checked against IGoR. In a later analysis, hypergeometric tests were used to score TCR-TCR, TCR-HLA and TCR-CMV co-occurrence, with a repertoire-size bias correction applied to TCR pairs. False discovery rates were estimated in a later analysis by permuting HLA or CMV assignments 20 times. A later analysis grouped co-occurring TCRs with DBSCAN, adding TCRdist sequence similarity when clustering within HLA-allele-positive subsets. Repertoires with fewer than 30,000 or more than 120,000 public chains, plus five repertoires with anomalous nucleotide sharing, were excluded from co-occurrence clustering. In TCRdb, the immuneACCESS table is reduced to in-frame sequences with V and J assigned. These tables do not hold every clone; where another copy was compared, an unresolved V gene accounts for under half, and the others remain unexplained. That table is the source of V, J and clone size, and D and trimming were worked out from the DNA. The sample table shows some 170,000 clones, and roughly 80% are seen once. Clones ranked in the top ten supply 13% of the sample.

The clonotype was recovered from a woman in her forties or fifties in good health and CMV-seronegative. The chain joins TRBV28 to TRBJ1-1, with 8 junctional bases fitting TRBD1. Material: PBMCs. The encoded CDR3 is CASRQTGVTNTEAFF. The nucleotide sequence is given as TGTGCCAGCAGACAGACAGGGGTAACGAACACTGAAGCTTTCTTT. The full variable domain, completed from the reference TRBV28 and TRBJ1-1 proteins outside the CDR3, reads DVKVTQSSRYLVKRTGEKVFLECVQDMDHENMFWYRQDPGLGLRLIYFSYDVKMKEKGDIPEGYSVSREKKERFSLILESASTNQTSMYLCASRQTGVTNTEAFFGQGTRLTVV.